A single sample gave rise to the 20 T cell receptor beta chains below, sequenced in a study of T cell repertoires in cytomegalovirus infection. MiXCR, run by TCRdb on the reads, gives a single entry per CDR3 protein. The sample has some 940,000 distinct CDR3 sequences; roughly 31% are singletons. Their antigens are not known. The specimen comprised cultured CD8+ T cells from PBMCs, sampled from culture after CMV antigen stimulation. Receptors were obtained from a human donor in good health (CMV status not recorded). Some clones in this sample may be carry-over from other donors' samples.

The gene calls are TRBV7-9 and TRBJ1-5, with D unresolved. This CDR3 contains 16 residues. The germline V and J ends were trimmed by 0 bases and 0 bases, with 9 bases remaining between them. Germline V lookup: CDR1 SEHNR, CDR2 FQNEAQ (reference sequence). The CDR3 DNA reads TGTGCCAGCAGCTTAGCGGGCACCTATAGCAATCAGCCCCAGCATTTT. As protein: CASSLAGTYSNQPQHF.

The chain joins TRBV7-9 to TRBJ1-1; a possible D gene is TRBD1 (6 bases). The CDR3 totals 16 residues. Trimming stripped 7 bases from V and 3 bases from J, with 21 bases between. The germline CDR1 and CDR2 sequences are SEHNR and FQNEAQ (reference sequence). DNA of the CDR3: TGTGCCAGCATCGCTTTTGTGGCAGGGGAGGACACTGAAGCTTTCTTT. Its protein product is CASIAFVAGEDTEAFF.

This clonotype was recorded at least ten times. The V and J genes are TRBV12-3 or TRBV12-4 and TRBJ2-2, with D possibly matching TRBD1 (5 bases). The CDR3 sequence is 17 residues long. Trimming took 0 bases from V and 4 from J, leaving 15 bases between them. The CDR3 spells CASSLAPGIMATGELFF. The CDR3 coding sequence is TGTGCCAGCAGTTTAGCACCAGGGATAATGGCCACCGGGGAGCTGTTTTTT.

CDR3 protein: CSAWGSSYEQYV. CDR3 nucleotides: TGCAGCGCCTGGGGCTCCTCCTACGAGCAGTACGTC. This chain joins TRBV29-1 and TRBJ2-7; D may be TRBD1 (5 bases). Germline CDR1 SQVTM, CDR2 ANQGSEA. Between the trimmed V and J ends, which lost 7 bases and 0 bases, there was a span of 10 bases. The CDR3 has 12 residues.

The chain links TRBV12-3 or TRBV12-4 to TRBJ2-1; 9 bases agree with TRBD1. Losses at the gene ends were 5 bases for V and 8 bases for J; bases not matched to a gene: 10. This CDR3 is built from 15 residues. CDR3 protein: CASSPRDRARDEQFF. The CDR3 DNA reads TGTGCCAGCAGTCCCCGGGACAGGGCTCGGGATGAGCAGTTCTTC.

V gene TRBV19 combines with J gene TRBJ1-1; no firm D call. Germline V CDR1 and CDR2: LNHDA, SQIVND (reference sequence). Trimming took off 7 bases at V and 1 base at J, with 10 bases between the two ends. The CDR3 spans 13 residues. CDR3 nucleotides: TGTGCCAGTACCCTATTCCCGAACACTGAAGCTTTCTTT. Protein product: CASTLFPNTEAFF.

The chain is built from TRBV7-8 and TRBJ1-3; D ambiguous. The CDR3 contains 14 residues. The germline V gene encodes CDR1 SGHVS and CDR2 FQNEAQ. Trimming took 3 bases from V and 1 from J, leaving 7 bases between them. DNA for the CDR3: TGTGCCAGCAGCTTGCAGCCTTCTGGAAACACCATATATTTT. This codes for CASSLQPSGNTIYF.

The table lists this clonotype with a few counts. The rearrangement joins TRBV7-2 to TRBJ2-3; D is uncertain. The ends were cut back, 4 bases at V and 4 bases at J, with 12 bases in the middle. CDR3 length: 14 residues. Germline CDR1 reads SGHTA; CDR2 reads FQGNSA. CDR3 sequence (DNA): TGTGCCAGCAGCTATGACAAGCTTGCAGATACGCAGTATTTT. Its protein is CASSYDKLADTQYF.

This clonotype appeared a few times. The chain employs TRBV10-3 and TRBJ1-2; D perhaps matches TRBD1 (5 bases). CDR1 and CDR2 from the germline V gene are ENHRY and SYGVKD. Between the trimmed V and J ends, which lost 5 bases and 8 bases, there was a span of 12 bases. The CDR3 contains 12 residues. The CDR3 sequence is CAISTRDKGYTF. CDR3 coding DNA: TGTGCCATCAGTACCAGGGATAAGGGCTACACCTTC.

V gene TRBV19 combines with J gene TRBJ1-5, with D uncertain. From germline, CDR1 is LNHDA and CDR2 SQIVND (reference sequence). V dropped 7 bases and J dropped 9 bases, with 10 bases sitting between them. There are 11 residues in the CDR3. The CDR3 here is CASMGKGPQHF. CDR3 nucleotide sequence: TGTGCCAGTATGGGGAAGGGGCCCCAGCATTTT.

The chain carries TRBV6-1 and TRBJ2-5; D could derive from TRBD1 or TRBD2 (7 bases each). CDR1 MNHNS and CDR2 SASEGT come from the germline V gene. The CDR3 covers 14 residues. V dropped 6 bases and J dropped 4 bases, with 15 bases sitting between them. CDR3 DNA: TGTGCCAGCAGAGCCAGGGGGGGGAGAGAGACCCAGTACTTC. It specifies CASRARGGRETQYF.

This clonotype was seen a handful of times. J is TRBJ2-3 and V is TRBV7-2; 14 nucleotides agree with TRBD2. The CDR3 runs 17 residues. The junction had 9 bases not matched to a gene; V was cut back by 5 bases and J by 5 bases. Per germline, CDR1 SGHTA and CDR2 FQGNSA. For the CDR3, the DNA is TGTGCCAGCAGCCCCCAGGGACTAGCGGGGGCGGGAGATACGCAGTATTTT. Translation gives CASSPQGLAGAGDTQYF.

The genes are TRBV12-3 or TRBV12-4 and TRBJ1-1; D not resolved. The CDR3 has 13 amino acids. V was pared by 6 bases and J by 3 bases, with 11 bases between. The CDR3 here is CASRFREDTEAFF. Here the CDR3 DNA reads TGTGCCAGCAGGTTCAGAGAGGACACTGAAGCTTTCTTT.

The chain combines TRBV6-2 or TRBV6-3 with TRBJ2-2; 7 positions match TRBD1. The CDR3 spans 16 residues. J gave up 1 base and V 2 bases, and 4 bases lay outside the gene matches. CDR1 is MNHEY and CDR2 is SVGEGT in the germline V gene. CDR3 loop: CASSYARDRNTGELFF. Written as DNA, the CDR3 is TGTGCCAGCAGTTACGCAAGGGACAGGAACACCGGGGAGCTGTTTTTT.

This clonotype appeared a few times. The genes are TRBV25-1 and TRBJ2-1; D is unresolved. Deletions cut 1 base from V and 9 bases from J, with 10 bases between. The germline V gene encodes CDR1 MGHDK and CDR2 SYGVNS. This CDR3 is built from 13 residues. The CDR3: CASSESEAGEQFF. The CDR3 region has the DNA TGTGCCAGCAGTGAATCCGAAGCAGGTGAGCAGTTCTTC.

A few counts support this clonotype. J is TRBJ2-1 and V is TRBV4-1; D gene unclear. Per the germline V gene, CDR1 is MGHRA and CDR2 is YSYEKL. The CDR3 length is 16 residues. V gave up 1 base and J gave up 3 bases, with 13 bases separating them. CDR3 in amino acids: CASSQGGGRSYNEQFF. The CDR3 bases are TGCGCCAGCAGCCAAGGGGGTGGCAGAAGCTACAATGAGCAGTTCTTC.

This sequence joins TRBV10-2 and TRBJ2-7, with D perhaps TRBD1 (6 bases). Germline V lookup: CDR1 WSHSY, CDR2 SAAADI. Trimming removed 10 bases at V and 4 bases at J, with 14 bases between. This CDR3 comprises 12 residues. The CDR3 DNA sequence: TGCGCCACCCTCACAGGGCTGTACGAGCAGTACTTC. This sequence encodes CATLTGLYEQYF.

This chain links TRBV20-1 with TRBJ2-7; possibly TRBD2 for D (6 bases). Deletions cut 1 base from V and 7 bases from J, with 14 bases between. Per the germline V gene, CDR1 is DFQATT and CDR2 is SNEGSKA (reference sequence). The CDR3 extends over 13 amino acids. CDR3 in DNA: TGCAGTGCTAGAGTTACGGAGGGTCGGGAGCAGTACTTC. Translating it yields CSARVTEGREQYF.

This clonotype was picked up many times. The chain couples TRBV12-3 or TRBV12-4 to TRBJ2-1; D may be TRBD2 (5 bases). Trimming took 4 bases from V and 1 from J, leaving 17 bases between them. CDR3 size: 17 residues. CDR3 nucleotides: TGTGCCAGCAGTTCTCGGACGGGAAAATATTCCTACAATGAGCAGTTCTTC. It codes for CASSSRTGKYSYNEQFF.

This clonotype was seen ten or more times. CDR3 in amino acids: CASSLEGQLWVPGANVLTF. The CDR3 DNA reads TGTGCCAGCAGCCTAGAGGGGCAGCTCTGGGTTCCTGGGGCCAACGTCCTGACTTTC. The rearrangement joins TRBV7-2 to TRBJ2-6; D is perhaps TRBD1 or TRBD2 (5 bases each). The CDR3 runs 19 residues. V was clipped by 5 bases and J by 2 bases, with 22 bases between them. CDR1 is SGHTA and CDR2 is FQGNSA in the germline V gene.